This T cell receptor beta chain was recovered during a study of T cells in localized non-small cell lung cancer. General observations from the study: There were a median 57 of the top 100 tumor clones appearing in adjacent lung. Sequencing was restricted to one tumor region; therefore, heterogeneity remains possible. Uninvolved neighboring lung showed the greatest T cell clonality, exceeding tumor.

This clone has just a few counts. As yet, its antigen is unknown. The V and J ends lost 6 bases and 2 bases respectively, with 12 bases between them. The CDR3 totals 14 residues. From germline, CDR1 is SGHTA and CDR2 FQGTGA. Here immunoSEQ multiplex PCR was the method, and the copy in TCRdb shows in-frame clones only, minus some. The sample records 18,000 or so clones, approximately 80% being singletons. The sequences come from peripheral blood, collected before any cancer treatment. The source is an older female donor with stage I lung adenocarcinoma. This sequence joins TRBV7-3 and TRBJ2-3; D is perhaps TRBD2 (5 bases). For the CDR3, the DNA is TGTGCCAGCAGTCCTGGACTGGCCACAGATACGCAGTATTTT. Protein sequence: CASSPGLATDTQYF.